These 21 T cell receptor beta chains originate from one sample sequenced in a study of T cells in localized non-small cell lung cancer. The assay was immunoSEQ multiplex PCR, and TCRdb's table has in-frame clones only and misses some. The table records over 25,000 clones, around 73% of them present only once. Sequenced here: peripheral blood, sampled before any cancer treatment. All receptors come from a male donor aged 60 or over with stage II squamous cell lung carcinoma.

CDR3 sequence reads: CASSADRGPSTDTQYF. The CDR3 DNA sequence: TGCGCCAGCAGTGCGGACAGGGGACCAAGCACAGATACGCAGTATTTT. The V and J genes are TRBV10-1 and TRBJ2-3; the match to TRBD1 covers 9 bases. This CDR3 has 16 amino acids. CDR1 is WNHNN and CDR2 is SYGVQD in the germline V gene (reference sequence). V gave up 4 bases and J gave up 0 bases; unmatched junction bases: 5.

This chain joins TRBV5-4 and TRBJ1-1; D is perhaps TRBD1 (5 bases). The CDR3 sequence is 14 residues long. Germline CDR1 reads SGHNT; CDR2 reads YYREEE (reference sequence). The V end lost 0 bases, the J end lost 1 base, and 7 bases lay between the germline ends. The CDR3 reads CASSLATENTEAFF. In nucleotides, the CDR3 is TGTGCCAGCAGCTTGGCGACAGAGAACACTGAAGCTTTCTTT.

In the case of this clone: The same CDR3 also results from other DNA sequences found in this sample. The genes are TRBV19 and TRBJ1-5; D unclear. V gave up 9 bases and J gave up 7 bases, with 19 bases separating them. This CDR3 contains 14 residues. Germline-derived CDR1 and CDR2 are LNHDA and SQIVND (reference sequence). In DNA, the CDR3 is TGTGCCAGCAGTTCGAAGTGGGCAGGACAGCCCCAGCATTTT. Amino acid sequence: CASSSKWAGQPQHF.

The V and J genes are TRBV29-1 and TRBJ2-7; 8 bases fit TRBD2. The CDR3 length is 14 residues. Trimming cost V 7 bases and J 9 bases; bases outside gene matches: 17. Germline loops: CDR1 SQVTM, CDR2 ANQGSEA. The CDR3: CSARPGTRGEGQYF. The CDR3 DNA follows: TGCAGCGCGCGCCCCGGGACTAGAGGAGAGGGGCAGTACTTC.

DNA of the CDR3: TGTGCCAGCAGCTGGAGTCTCGAGGGGTGGAACTATGGCTACACCTTC. It yields the protein CASSWSLEGWNYGYTF. The J gene is TRBJ1-2, the V gene TRBV7-9, with a possible D match to TRBD1 (5 bases). This CDR3 has 16 residues. The germline CDR1 and CDR2 sequences are SEHNR and FQNEAQ (reference sequence). The V end lost 4 bases, the J end lost 2 bases, and 17 bases lay between the germline ends.

The rearrangement joins TRBV5-6 to TRBJ2-1, with D possibly matching TRBD1 (6 bases). The length of the CDR3 is 15 residues. V lost 0 bases, J lost 5 bases, and 12 bases lay in between. Germline values: CDR1 SGHDT, CDR2 YYEEEE. CDR3 loop: CASSLDRDRHNEQFF. For the CDR3, the DNA is TGTGCCAGCAGCTTGGACAGGGATCGGCACAATGAGCAGTTCTTC.

This clone was recorded only once. The rearrangement uses TRBV5-6 and TRBJ2-7, with 15 bases that match TRBD2. The length of the CDR3 is 16 residues. V dropped 4 bases and J dropped 6; count of bases not matched to a gene: 8. Germline assignment: CDR1 SGHDT and CDR2 YYEEEE. The CDR3 spells CASSPNAGLAGGEQYF. Here the CDR3 DNA reads TGTGCCAGCAGCCCCAACGCGGGACTAGCGGGGGGCGAGCAGTACTTC.

The chain uses TRBV6-5 and TRBJ1-2, with D possibly being TRBD1 (5 bases). Germline lookup yields CDR1 MNHEY and CDR2 SVGAGI. The CDR3 runs to 14 residues. The V end lost 6 bases, the J end lost 4 bases, and 15 bases lay between the germline ends. CDR3 sequence reads: CASRGMGRTYGYTF. CDR3 sequence (DNA): TGTGCCAGCAGAGGGATGGGGCGGACCTATGGCTACACCTTC.

This clone was seen a handful of times. The chain carries TRBV2 and TRBJ1-1, with 7 bases matching TRBD1. The V and J ends lost 6 bases and 7 bases, in that order; junction bases with no gene match: 5. This CDR3 contains 12 residues. The germline V gene encodes CDR1 SNHLY and CDR2 FYNNEI. The CDR3: CASRPGQLEAFF. The CDR3 DNA follows: TGTGCCAGCAGACCGGGACAGCTTGAAGCTTTCTTT.

A single count supports this clone. The CDR3 nucleotides read TGTGCCAGCAGCTCGGCGCGGGGCGGGGAGACCCAGTACTTC. This gives the protein CASSSARGGETQYF. V gene TRBV7-9 combines with J gene TRBJ2-5; possibly TRBD2 for D (6 bases). Germline CDR1 is SEHNR and CDR2 is FQNEAQ (reference sequence). Deletions cut 4 bases from V and 5 bases from J, with 14 bases between. CDR3 length: 14 residues.

This clone was seen only once. The chain carries TRBV6-5 and TRBJ2-7; D is perhaps TRBD2 (5 bases). The V end was cut by 7 bases, the J end by 2 bases, with 18 bases between. Per germline, CDR1 MNHEY and CDR2 SVGAGI. CDR3 size: 15 residues. The DNA of the CDR3 is TGTGCCAGCACTCAAAACGGGATTGGCCCCTACGAGCAGTACTTC. Residues: CASTQNGIGPYEQYF.

The CDR3 bases are TGTGCCAGCAGTGAAGGGGACAGAGCTTCCTATGGCTACACCTTC. Translated, it gives CASSEGDRASYGYTF. The chain uses TRBV2 and TRBJ1-2, with 7 nucleotides matching TRBD1. The V gene's germline CDR1 is SNHLY and CDR2 FYNNEI. Germline trimming cut 1 base from V and 4 bases from J; bases unmatched to any gene: 6. This CDR3 is built from 15 residues.

This chain joins TRBV30 and TRBJ2-7, with TRBD2 matching over 11 bases. The germline V gene encodes CDR1 GTSNPN and CDR2 SVGIG (reference sequence). The CDR3 covers 15 residues. J lost 4 bases, V lost 4 bases, and 9 bases had no gene match. CDR3 loop: CAWKKGLAGGYEQYF. In nucleotides, the CDR3 is TGTGCCTGGAAGAAAGGGCTAGCGGGGGGTTACGAGCAGTACTTC.

The CDR3 is CASNIGQGSNQPQHF. The CDR3 nucleotides are TGTGCCAGCAATATCGGGCAGGGTAGCAATCAGCCCCAGCATTTT. The J gene is TRBJ1-5, the V gene TRBV28, with D perhaps TRBD1 (5 bases). The CDR3 spans 15 residues. Germline-derived CDR1 and CDR2 are MDHEN and SYDVKM. V was clipped by 7 bases and J by 0 bases, with 13 bases between them. Drawing the rest from reference TRBV28 and TRBJ1-5, the complete variable domain is DVKVTQSSRYLVKRTGEKVFLECVQDMDHENMFWYRQDPGLGLRLIYFSYDVKMKEKGDIPEGYSVSREKKERFSLILESASTNQTSMYLCASNIGQGSNQPQHFGDGTRLSIL.

The chain employs TRBV11-2 and TRBJ2-2; perhaps TRBD2 as D (6 bases). V dropped 10 bases and J dropped 5 bases, with 20 bases sitting between them. The CDR3 runs to 15 residues. Per germline, CDR1 SGHAT and CDR2 FQNNGV. CDR3 DNA: TGTGCCACCCGCCGGGTCTCCCGGGGGACCGGGGAGCTGTTTTTT. Residues: CATRRVSRGTGELFF.

The chain links TRBV6-5 to TRBJ2-5, with 7 nucleotides matching TRBD2. This CDR3 contains 14 residues. Trimming took 6 bases from V and 2 from J; bases not matched to a gene: 6. CDR1 is MNHEY, CDR2 SVGAGI, per germline. CDR3 region: CASSSGTTQETQYF. CDR3 nucleotide sequence: TGTGCCAGCAGCTCCGGGACTACTCAAGAGACCCAGTACTTC.

The rearrangement joins TRBV7-9 to TRBJ2-3; D is perhaps TRBD1 (5 bases). CDR1 is SEHNR and CDR2 is FQNEAQ in the germline V gene (reference sequence). V was cut by 5 bases and J by 2 bases, with 11 bases left in between. CDR3 length: 14 amino acids. CDR3 coding DNA: TGTGCCAGCAGCCCAAAGGACACCACAGATACGCAGTATTTT. It yields the protein CASSPKDTTDTQYF.

This sequence joins TRBV5-1 and TRBJ1-4; a possible D gene is TRBD1 (5 bases). The CDR3 is 16 amino acids. Germline CDR1 and CDR2: SGHRS and YFSETQ. V lost 0 bases, J lost 1 base, and 10 bases lay in between. CDR3 protein: CASSLAGEVTNEKLFF. The CDR3 nucleotides are TGCGCCAGCAGCTTGGCGGGGGAAGTAACTAATGAAAAACTGTTTTTT.

This chain joins TRBV30 and TRBJ2-5; D is possibly TRBD1 (6 bases). Germline V gene sequence: CDR1 GTSNPN, CDR2 SVGIG (reference sequence). Trimming removed 5 bases from V and 5 bases from J, with 15 bases in between. The CDR3 contains 13 residues. CDR3 loop: CAWAKQGEETQYF. Written as DNA, the CDR3 is TGTGCCTGGGCAAAACAGGGTGAGGAGACCCAGTACTTC.

The V and J genes are TRBV2 and TRBJ2-5; 9 nucleotides agree with TRBD2. Germline CDR1 SNHLY, CDR2 FYNNEI. Germline trimming cut 10 bases from V and 4 bases from J; bases unmatched to any gene: 4. This CDR3 is 12 amino acids long. The CDR3 DNA is TGTGCCACCGCGGGGGGGGGAGAGACCCAGTACTTC. Its protein is CATAGGGETQYF.

The rearrangement joins TRBV6-5 to TRBJ2-3, with unresolved D. This CDR3 spans 15 amino acids. V was cut by 2 bases and J by 0 bases, with 9 bases left in between. CDR1 and CDR2 from the germline V gene are MNHEY and SVGAGI. In DNA, the CDR3 is TGTGCCAGCAGTTACGACGGCTCTAGCACAGATACGCAGTATTTT. This codes for CASSYDGSSTDTQYF.